This T cell receptor beta chain was found in a study of blood T cell repertoires in COVID-19. Sequenced by immunoSEQ multiplex PCR; TCRdb stores in-frame clones only, minus some. The sample shows around 400,000 clones, under 90% of them seen only once. The J segment lost 2 bases and the V segment lost 0 bases, leaving 6 bases of the junction unmatched. The CDR3 spans 16 residues. In germline, CDR1 is SGHNT, CDR2 YYREEE (reference sequence). The TCR originated in a woman aged 25 to 39 who had recovered from COVID-19. Sequencing was carried out using PBMCs or T cells enriched from blood (not recorded which). The rearrangement uses TRBV5-4 and TRBJ2-3; TRBD2 matches 7 bases. CDR3 coding DNA: TGTGCCAGCAGCTTGGACGGCGGGAGCTTCACAGATACGCAGTATTTT. Protein product: CASSLDGGSFTDTQYF.